The 10 T cell receptor beta chains below all came from one sample that was sequenced in a study of blood T cell repertoires in COVID-19. TCRdb's table, derived via immunoSEQ multiplex PCR, lists solely in-frame clones and lacks some. The sample holds some 70,000 clones, around 87% seen once. The source material was peripheral blood. The source of these receptors is a man aged 45-65 years with active COVID-19.

This sequence joins TRBV4-1 and TRBJ1-6, with unresolved D. Germline loops: CDR1 MGHRA, CDR2 YSYEKL. Trimming took off 6 bases at V and 0 bases at J, with 12 bases between the two ends. This CDR3 contains 16 residues. CDR3 coding DNA: TGCGCCAGCAGTACGACCGCTAGCTCCTATAATTCACCCCTCCACTTT. It yields the protein CASSTTASSYNSPLHF.

CDR3 sequence reads: CASLAGGRSYNEQFF. The CDR3 DNA reads as TGTGCCAGCTTAGCGGGAGGGCGATCCTACAATGAGCAGTTCTTC. V usage is TRBV6-5 and J usage is TRBJ2-1, with 11 bases fitting TRBD2. The germline V gene encodes CDR1 MNHEY and CDR2 SVGAGI. The V and J ends lost 8 bases and 1 base, in that order; junction bases with no gene match: 4. This CDR3 region has 15 residues.

The chain combines TRBV30 with TRBJ2-7; no reliable D call. CDR1 is GTSNPN and CDR2 is SVGIG in the germline V gene (reference sequence). V shed 2 bases and J shed 2 bases, with 10 bases lying between them. The CDR3 totals 13 residues. CDR3 DNA sequence: TGTGCCTGGAGTAACGGCCAGGCCTACGAGCAGTACTTC. It specifies CAWSNGQAYEQYF.

The chain links TRBV19 to TRBJ2-3, with a weak D call TRBD2 (5 bases). V lost 7 bases, J lost 1 base, and 15 bases lay in between. CDR1 is LNHDA, CDR2 SQIVND, per germline (reference sequence). The CDR3 runs 15 residues. The CDR3 loop reads CASKGSFSGTDTQYF. In DNA, the CDR3 is TGTGCCAGTAAGGGTTCTTTTAGCGGCACAGATACGCAGTATTTT.

The genes are TRBV7-9 and TRBJ1-6, with 10 bases that match TRBD1. This CDR3 contains 15 residues. With V trimmed by 5 bases and J by 10 bases, 8 bases remained unmatched. Germline V lookup: CDR1 SEHNR, CDR2 FQNEAQ (reference sequence). CDR3 bases: TGTGCCAGCAGCCCAACCGGGACAGGGGAATCACCCCTCCACTTT. It encodes CASSPTGTGESPLHF.

This rearrangement joins TRBV4-3 to TRBJ1-1, with D maybe TRBD1 (5 bases). There are 16 residues in the CDR3. V was trimmed by 0 bases and J by 4 bases, leaving 15 bases between them. CDR1 and CDR2 (germline): LGHNA, YSLEER. The CDR3 nucleotides are TGCGCCAGCAGCCAAGATAGTCCGGGGGGGGGCACTGAAGCTTTCTTT. Translated, it gives CASSQDSPGGGTEAFF.

The chain employs TRBV5-1 and TRBJ2-7; 7 bases fit TRBD1. The V segment lost 0 bases and the J segment 2 bases; nucleotides outside the gene matches: 5. Per germline, CDR1 SGHRS and CDR2 YFSETQ. This CDR3 spans 15 amino acids. CDR3 DNA: TGCGCCAGCAGCTTGGGGTGGACAGGAGCCTACGAGCAGTACTTC. Its translation is CASSLGWTGAYEQYF.

This clone was observed once. The chain employs TRBV4-3 and TRBJ2-3; TRBD1 is a possible D gene (8 bases). The germline V and J ends were trimmed by 4 bases and 2 bases, with 16 bases remaining between them. CDR1 is LGHNA and CDR2 is YSLEER in the germline V gene. There are 16 residues in the CDR3. This CDR3 reads CASSLTAGQVTDTQYF. The CDR3, as DNA: TGCGCCAGCAGCCTTACAGCGGGACAGGTCACAGATACGCAGTATTTT.

The V call is TRBV14, the J call TRBJ2-5, with 14 bases aligning to TRBD2. V dropped 4 bases and J dropped 4; count of bases not matched to a gene: 8. CDR3 length: 17 amino acids. The V gene's germline CDR1 is SGHDN and CDR2 FVKESK. The CDR3 DNA is TGTGCCAGCAGCCCACTACTTGGACTAGCGGGGGGAGAGACCCAGTACTTC. Translated, it gives CASSPLLGLAGGETQYF.

J is TRBJ2-1 and V is TRBV11-3, with 13 bases matching TRBD2. Germline values: CDR1 SGHNT, CDR2 YENEEA. V lost 10 bases and J lost 4; bases outside the gene matches: 19. The CDR3 has 19 residues. The chain's CDR3 is CAIAMGTSGKAFTYNEQFF. As DNA, the CDR3 is TGTGCCATCGCGATGGGGACTAGCGGGAAAGCATTTACATACAATGAGCAGTTCTTC.